The 15 T cell receptor beta chains given below trace back to one sample, sequenced in a study of OX40 agonist ivuxolimab in advanced cancers. The repertoire was sequenced with immunoSEQ multiplex PCR; TCRdb's copy has only in-frame clones and lacks some. The sample contains about 77,000 clones, less than 90% of which appear only once. Source: CD4+ or CD8+ T cells sorted from blood, taken in a trial of the OX40 agonist ivuxolimab. These receptors were collected from an adult with an advanced solid tumor such as melanoma, head and neck, liver or kidney cancer.

V is TRBV7-3 and J is TRBJ2-5; D not resolved. The CDR3 totals 13 residues. CDR1 is SGHTA and CDR2 is FQGTGA in the germline V gene. Trimming took 5 bases from V and 5 from J, leaving 12 bases between them. The CDR3 coding sequence is TGTGCCAGCAGCCCGAACCCAGGCGAGACCCAGTACTTC. It is translated as CASSPNPGETQYF. Combining the CDR3 with reference TRBV7-3 and TRBJ2-5 gives the whole variable domain GAGVSQTPSNKVTEKGKYVELRCDPISGHTALYWYRQSLGQGPEFLIYFQGTGAADDSGLPNDRFFAVRPEGSVSTLKIQRTERGDSAVYLCASSPNPGETQYFGPGTRLLVL.

The chain recombines TRBV6-5 with TRBJ1-5; 8 nucleotides agree with TRBD1. Germline V CDR1 and CDR2: MNHEY, SVGAGI. The CDR3 consists of 15 residues. The ends lost 6 bases at V and 0 bases at J; junction bases unmatched: 4. The CDR3 region is CASRPDRGSNQPQHF. The CDR3 DNA sequence: TGTGCCAGCAGACCCGACAGGGGTAGCAATCAGCCCCAGCATTTT.

This sequence joins TRBV5-1 and TRBJ2-1; 11 bases fit TRBD2. The germline V gene encodes CDR1 SGHRS and CDR2 YFSETQ. This CDR3 has 15 residues. V trimming: 4 bases; J trimming: 3 bases; junction bases outside the gene matches: 3. For the CDR3, the DNA is TGCGCCAGCAGCCCTACTAGCGGGGGCTACAATGAGCAGTTCTTC. Its protein is CASSPTSGGYNEQFF.

This clone was detected only once. The chain carries TRBV7-2 and TRBJ2-5; D is perhaps TRBD2 (5 bases). The J call is in doubt because the DNA end fits TRBJ2-7 better. CDR3 size: 13 residues. CDR1 is SGHTA, CDR2 FQGNSA, per germline. The CDR3, as DNA: TGTGCCAGCAGCTCATCACTAGGGTACGAGCAGTACTTC. It encodes CASSSSLGYEQYF.

The chain recombines TRBV5-1 with TRBJ1-1; TRBD1 aligns across 8 bases. CDR1 SGHRS and CDR2 YFSETQ come from the germline V gene. The junction had 4 bases not matched to a gene; V was cut back by 0 bases and J by 3 bases. The CDR3 spans 15 residues. The CDR3, as DNA: TGCGCCAGCAGCTTGGAAGGGACAGGTTACACTGAAGCTTTCTTT. Protein product: CASSLEGTGYTEAFF.

The DNA for the CDR3 is TGTGCCAGCAGTCCAAAACAGGGTCCCACTGGGGCCAACGTCCTGACTTTC. Translation gives CASSPKQGPTGANVLTF. The gene calls are TRBV6-4 and TRBJ2-6; possibly TRBD1 for D (6 bases). Germline V gives CDR1 MRHNA, CDR2 SNTAGT. V lost 5 bases, J lost 2 bases, and 16 bases lay in between. The CDR3 runs to 17 residues.

Comment on this clone: In the same sample, other DNA sequences code for this CDR3. J is TRBJ1-1 and V is TRBV7-2; no reliable D call. CDR1 and CDR2 from the germline V gene are SGHTA and FQGNSA. V lost 3 bases to trimming and J lost 1 base, with 9 bases between them. This CDR3 has 14 residues. CDR3 sequence: CASSFGMGNTEAFF. DNA for the CDR3: TGTGCCAGCAGCTTTGGGATGGGGAACACTGAAGCTTTCTTT.

The J gene is TRBJ1-5, the V gene TRBV19; D unresolved. The CDR3 is 15 amino acids. Trimming left V 3 bases short and J 3 bases short, with 12 bases between. Germline V gene data show CDR1 as LNHDA and CDR2 as SQIVND (reference sequence). The CDR3 DNA reads TGTGCCAGTAGTATCTCTCGGGCCAACAATCAGCCCCAGCATTTT. As protein: CASSISRANNQPQHF.

This clone was detected a few times. The chain combines TRBV6-5 with TRBJ2-4; 10 nucleotides match TRBD1. There are 13 residues in the CDR3. Germline values: CDR1 MNHEY, CDR2 SVGAGI. V was pared by 2 bases and J by 9 bases, with 1 base of the junction left unmatched. The chain's CDR3 is CASSYRTGGIQYF. In DNA, the CDR3 is TGTGCCAGCAGTTACCGGACAGGGGGCATTCAGTACTTC.

V is TRBV6-5 and J is TRBJ1-2; D gene ambiguous. This CDR3 comprises 12 residues. Between the trimmed V and J ends, which lost 10 bases and 4 bases, there was a span of 13 bases. The germline V gene encodes CDR1 MNHEY and CDR2 SVGAGI. As DNA, the CDR3 is TGTGCCACCGCCCTCAGGAGCTATGGCTACACCTTC. Translation: CATALRSYGYTF.

Only one count was recorded for this clone. V and J are TRBV29-1 and TRBJ2-7; 10 nucleotides agree with TRBD1. The CDR3 has 13 amino acids. The trim removed 8 bases at V and 1 base at J, leaving 5 bases unmatched. Germline V gives CDR1 SQVTM, CDR2 ANQGSEA. This chain's CDR3 is CSFRTGGSYEQYF. CDR3 DNA sequence: TGCAGCTTTCGGACAGGGGGTTCCTACGAGCAGTACTTC.

The DNA of the CDR3 is TGTGCCAGCGGTCACGGGGTCTTGAACACTGAAGCTTTCTTT. Translating gives CASGHGVLNTEAFF. J is TRBJ1-1 and V is TRBV5-8; unclear D gene. This CDR3 is built from 14 residues. Germline CDR1 reads SGHTS; CDR2 reads YDEGEE. V shed 7 bases and J shed 0 bases, with 13 bases lying between them.

J is TRBJ2-7 and V is TRBV6-6; D tentatively fits TRBD1 or TRBD2 (5 bases each). The V and J ends lost 2 bases and 5 bases respectively, with 7 bases between them. In germline, CDR1 is MNHNY, CDR2 SVGAGI (reference sequence). This CDR3 has 12 amino acids. CDR3 sequence (DNA): TGTGCCAGCAGTTACGTGGGGGACGAGCAGTACTTC. It codes for CASSYVGDEQYF.

V gene TRBV11-1 combines with J gene TRBJ1-1, with a possible D match to TRBD1 (5 bases). The V and J ends lost 0 bases and 1 base respectively, with 6 bases between them. CDR1 and CDR2 (germline): SGHAT, FQDESV (reference sequence). This CDR3 region has 14 residues. CDR3 in amino acids: CASSLAGANTEAFF. CDR3 DNA: TGTGCCAGCAGCTTAGCTGGGGCGAACACTGAAGCTTTCTTT.

The chain links TRBV2 to TRBJ1-5; D is undetermined. V lost 4 bases, J lost 2 bases, and 12 bases lay in between. CDR3 length: 15 residues. From germline, CDR1 is SNHLY and CDR2 FYNNEI. CDR3 in amino acids: CASSGPDGGNQPQHF. Written as DNA, the CDR3 is TGTGCCAGCAGTGGACCCGACGGTGGCAATCAGCCCCAGCATTTT.